Below, 10 T cell receptor beta chains from the same sample are listed, as sequenced in a study of blood T cells in healthy people across ages. Primed by a sample-barcoded 5' primer and a J-beta primer mix, a second PCR proceeded for 7 to 11 cycles. One entry per CDR3 protein results from TCRdb running MiXCR on the 5' RACE reads. The table shows approximately 1.5 million distinct CDR3 sequences, with 40% to 45% occurring only once. The sample consisted of blood. All receptors derive from a woman under 30 in good health.

This clonotype was found many times. V usage is TRBV12-3 or TRBV12-4 and J usage is TRBJ1-2, with TRBD1 matching 7 bases. The CDR3 sequence is 12 residues long. Trimming cost V 3 bases and J 10 bases; bases outside gene matches: 5. Here the CDR3 DNA reads TGTGCCAGCAGTTTTAGCAGGGGGGACTACACCTTC. This translates into CASSFSRGDYTF.

The chain combines TRBV20-1 with TRBJ1-2; a weak D match, TRBD1 (5 bases). This CDR3 has 15 residues. Germline CDR1 DFQATT, CDR2 SNEGSKA (reference sequence). Deletions cut 0 bases from V and 2 bases from J, with 13 bases between. CDR3 DNA: TGCAGTGCTAGAGATCCGACAGAGCAGAACTATGGCTACACCTTC. It encodes CSARDPTEQNYGYTF.

V gene TRBV12-3 or TRBV12-4 combines with J gene TRBJ2-5; D may be TRBD2 (6 bases). This CDR3 is built from 14 residues. The ends were cut back, 6 bases at V and 4 bases at J, with 15 bases in the middle. CDR3 amino acids: CASRLSGGGETQYF. CDR3 nucleotides: TGTGCCAGCAGACTTTCCGGGGGTGGAGAGACCCAGTACTTC.

This clonotype showed up just a few times. This CDR3 is CASSQDPKTAYGYTF. The CDR3 region has the DNA TGCGCCAGCAGCCAAGATCCGAAGACAGCCTATGGCTACACCTTC. This rearrangement joins TRBV4-1 to TRBJ1-2, with a possible D match to TRBD1 (5 bases). Trimming cost V 0 bases and J 4 bases, with 12 bases left between them. There are 15 residues in the CDR3. The germline V gene has CDR1 MGHRA and CDR2 YSYEKL.

This clonotype came up a few times. This chain links TRBV7-9 with TRBJ1-6; D ambiguous. Trimming shortened V by 5 bases and J by 7 bases, and 12 bases separated the two germline ends. The CDR3 length is 14 residues. Germline values: CDR1 SEHNR, CDR2 FQNEAQ (reference sequence). This CDR3 is CASSPGLRNSPLHF. CDR3 nucleotides: TGTGCCAGCAGCCCCGGACTGAGAAATTCACCCCTCCACTTT.

This rearrangement joins TRBV20-1 to TRBJ2-1, with unresolved D. The length of the CDR3 is 14 residues. The germline V gene has CDR1 DFQATT and CDR2 SNEGSKA (reference sequence). V dropped 1 base and J dropped 4 bases, with 11 bases sitting between them. CDR3 loop: CSARAGDSYNEQFF. The CDR3 nucleotides are TGCAGTGCTAGAGCCGGAGACTCTTACAATGAGCAGTTCTTC.

The V call is TRBV20-1, the J call TRBJ1-2; TRBD1 agrees at 9 bases. Germline assignment: CDR1 DFQATT and CDR2 SNEGSKA (reference sequence). The CDR3 loop spans 14 amino acids. The V segment lost 8 bases and the J segment 2 bases; nucleotides outside the gene matches: 9. The CDR3 is CSCLTTGGNYGYTF. In nucleotides, the CDR3 is TGCAGTTGTCTTACGACAGGGGGGAACTATGGCTACACCTTC.

CDR3 bases: TGCGCCAGCAGCCAAGATCCCGGGACTAGCGGGTTCTACAATGAGCAGTTCTTC. Translating it yields CASSQDPGTSGFYNEQFF. V is TRBV4-1 and J is TRBJ2-1; 12 bases are shared with TRBD2. J was trimmed by 3 bases and V by 0 bases; bases with no gene match: 6. The length of the CDR3 is 18 residues. Germline CDR1 reads MGHRA; CDR2 reads YSYEKL.

The sample holds a few counts of this clonotype. This chain connects TRBV20-1 to TRBJ2-7, with D possibly matching TRBD2 (6 bases). Germline CDR1 reads DFQATT; CDR2 reads SNEGSKA (reference sequence). The length of the CDR3 is 14 residues. V lost 2 bases and J 0 bases, leaving 11 bases between the germline ends. Written as DNA, the CDR3 is TGCAGTGCTAGACTAGCGTCTAGCTCCTACGAGCAGTACTTC. This encodes CSARLASSSYEQYF.

With respect to this clonotype: It may be a read error: a sequence one base away is much more abundant. The V gene is TRBV7-8, the J gene TRBJ1-1; perhaps TRBD1 as D (6 bases). The CDR3 spans 14 residues. CDR1 and CDR2 from the germline V gene are SGHVS and FQNEAQ. The CDR3 reads CAGSLDSGDTEAFF. The DNA for the CDR3 is TGTGCCGGCAGCTTAGATTCAGGGGACACTGAAGCTTTCTTT.